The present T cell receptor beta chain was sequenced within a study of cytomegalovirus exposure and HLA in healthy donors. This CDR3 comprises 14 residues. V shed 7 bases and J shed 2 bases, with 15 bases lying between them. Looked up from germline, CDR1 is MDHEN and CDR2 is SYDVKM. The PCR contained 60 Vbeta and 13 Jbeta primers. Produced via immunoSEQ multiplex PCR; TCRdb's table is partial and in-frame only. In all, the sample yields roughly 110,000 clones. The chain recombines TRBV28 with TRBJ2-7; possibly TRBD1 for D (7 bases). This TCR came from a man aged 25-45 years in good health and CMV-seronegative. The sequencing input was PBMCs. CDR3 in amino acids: CASTWRGTAYEQYF. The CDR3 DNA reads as TGTGCCAGCACCTGGAGGGGGACAGCCTACGAGCAGTACTTC.